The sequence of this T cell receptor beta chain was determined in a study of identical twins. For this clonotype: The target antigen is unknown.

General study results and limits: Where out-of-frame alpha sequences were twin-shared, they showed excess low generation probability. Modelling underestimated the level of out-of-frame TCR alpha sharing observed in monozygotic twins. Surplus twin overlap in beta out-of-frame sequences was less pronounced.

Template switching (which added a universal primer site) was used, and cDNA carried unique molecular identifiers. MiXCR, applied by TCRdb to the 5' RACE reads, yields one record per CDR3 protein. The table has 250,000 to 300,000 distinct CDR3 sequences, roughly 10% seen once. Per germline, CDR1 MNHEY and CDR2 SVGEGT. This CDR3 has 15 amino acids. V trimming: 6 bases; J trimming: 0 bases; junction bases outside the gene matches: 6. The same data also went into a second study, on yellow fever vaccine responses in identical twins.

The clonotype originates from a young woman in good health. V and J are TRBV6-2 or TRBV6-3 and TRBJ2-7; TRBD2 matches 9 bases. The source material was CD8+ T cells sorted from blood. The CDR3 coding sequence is TGTGCCAGCAGCCGACTAGCGGTGAGCTCCTACGAGCAGTACTTC. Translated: CASSRLAVSSYEQYF.